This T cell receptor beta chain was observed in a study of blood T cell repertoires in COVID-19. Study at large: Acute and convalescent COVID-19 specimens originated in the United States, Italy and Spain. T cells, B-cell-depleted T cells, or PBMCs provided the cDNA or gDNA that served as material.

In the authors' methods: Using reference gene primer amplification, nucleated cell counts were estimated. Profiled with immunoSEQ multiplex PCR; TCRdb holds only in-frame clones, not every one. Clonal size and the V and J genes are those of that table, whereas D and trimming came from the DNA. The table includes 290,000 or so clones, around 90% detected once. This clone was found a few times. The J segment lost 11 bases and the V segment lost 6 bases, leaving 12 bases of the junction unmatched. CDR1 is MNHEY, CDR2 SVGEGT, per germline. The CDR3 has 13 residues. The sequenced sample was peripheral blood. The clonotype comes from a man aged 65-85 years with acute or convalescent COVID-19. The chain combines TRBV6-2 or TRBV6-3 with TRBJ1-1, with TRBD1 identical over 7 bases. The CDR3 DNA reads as TGTGCCAGCAGCCGAGCCCAGGGGGGAAAGGCTTTCTTT. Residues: CASSRAQGGKAFF.